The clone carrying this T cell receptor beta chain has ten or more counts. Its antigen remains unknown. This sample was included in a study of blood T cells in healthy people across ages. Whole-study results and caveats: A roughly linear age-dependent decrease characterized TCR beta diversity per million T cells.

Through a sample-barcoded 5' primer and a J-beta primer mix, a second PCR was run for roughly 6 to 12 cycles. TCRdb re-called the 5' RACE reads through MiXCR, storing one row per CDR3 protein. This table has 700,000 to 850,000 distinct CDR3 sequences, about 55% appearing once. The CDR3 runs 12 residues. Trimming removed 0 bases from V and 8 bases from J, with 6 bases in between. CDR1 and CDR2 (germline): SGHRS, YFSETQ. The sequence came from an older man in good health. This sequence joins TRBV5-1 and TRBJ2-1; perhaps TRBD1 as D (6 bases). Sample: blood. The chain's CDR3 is CASSLGQDEQFF. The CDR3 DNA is TGCGCCAGCAGCTTGGGACAGGATGAGCAGTTCTTC.